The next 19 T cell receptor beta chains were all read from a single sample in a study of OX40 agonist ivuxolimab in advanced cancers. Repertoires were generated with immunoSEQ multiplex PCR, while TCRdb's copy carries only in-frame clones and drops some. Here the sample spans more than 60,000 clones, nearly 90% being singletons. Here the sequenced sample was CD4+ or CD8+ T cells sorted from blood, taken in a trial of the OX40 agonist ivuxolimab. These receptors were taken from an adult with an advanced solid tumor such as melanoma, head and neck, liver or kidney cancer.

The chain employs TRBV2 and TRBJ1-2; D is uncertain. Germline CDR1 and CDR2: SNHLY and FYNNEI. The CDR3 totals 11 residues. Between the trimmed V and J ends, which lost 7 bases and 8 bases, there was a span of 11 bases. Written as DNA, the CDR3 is TGTGCCAGCACCTACCTGGGAGGCTACACCTTC. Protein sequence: CASTYLGGYTF.

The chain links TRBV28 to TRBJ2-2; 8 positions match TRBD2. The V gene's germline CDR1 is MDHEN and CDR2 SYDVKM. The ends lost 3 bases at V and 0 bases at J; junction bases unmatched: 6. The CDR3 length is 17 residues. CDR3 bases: TGTGCCAGCAGTTTCCATCTACTAGCGGCGAACACCGGGGAGCTGTTTTTT. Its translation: CASSFHLLAANTGELFF.

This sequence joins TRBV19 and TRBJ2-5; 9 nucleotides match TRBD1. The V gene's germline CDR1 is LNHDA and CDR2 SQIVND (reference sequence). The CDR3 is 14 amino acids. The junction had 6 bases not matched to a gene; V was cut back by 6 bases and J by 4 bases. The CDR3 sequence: CASSLGQGIETQYF. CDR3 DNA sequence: TGTGCCAGTAGCCTGGGACAGGGAATAGAGACCCAGTACTTC.

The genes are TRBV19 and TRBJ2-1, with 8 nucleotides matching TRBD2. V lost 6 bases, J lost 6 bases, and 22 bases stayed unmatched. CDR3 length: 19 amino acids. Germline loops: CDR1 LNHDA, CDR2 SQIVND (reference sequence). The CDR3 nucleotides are TGTGCCAGTAGCAACCGGGGGGGGCGGGAGCGCCCTTTAGGCAATGAGCAGTTCTTC. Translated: CASSNRGGRERPLGNEQFF.

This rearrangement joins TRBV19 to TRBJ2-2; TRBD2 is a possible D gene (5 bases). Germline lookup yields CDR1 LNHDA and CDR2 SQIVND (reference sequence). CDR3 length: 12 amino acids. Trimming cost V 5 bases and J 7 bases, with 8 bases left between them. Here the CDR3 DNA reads TGTGCCAGTAGTCCCCGGGGCGGGGAGCTGTTTTTT. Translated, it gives CASSPRGGELFF.

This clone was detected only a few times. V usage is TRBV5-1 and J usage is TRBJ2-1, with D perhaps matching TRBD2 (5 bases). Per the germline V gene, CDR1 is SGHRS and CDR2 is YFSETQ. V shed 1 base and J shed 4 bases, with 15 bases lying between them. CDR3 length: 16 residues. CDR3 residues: CASSLFGVPRYNEQFF. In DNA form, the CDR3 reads TGCGCCAGCAGCTTGTTCGGGGTCCCTAGATACAATGAGCAGTTCTTC. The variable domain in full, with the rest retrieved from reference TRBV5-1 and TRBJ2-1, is KAGVTQTPRYLIKTRGQQVTLSCSPISGHRSVSWYQQTPGQGLQFLFEYFSETQRNKGNFPGRFSGRQFSNSRSEMNVSTLELGDSALYLCASSLFGVPRYNEQFFGPGTRLTVL.

DNA of the CDR3: TGTGCCAGCAGCCACTCGGGACAGAAGCCCTACGAGCAGTACTTC. Translated, it gives CASSHSGQKPYEQYF. The rearrangement joins TRBV4-2 to TRBJ2-7; TRBD1 matches at 7 bases. Germline loops: CDR1 LGHNA, CDR2 YNFKEQ. Trimming removed 3 bases from V and 2 bases from J; junction bases left unmatched: 7. The CDR3 consists of 15 residues.

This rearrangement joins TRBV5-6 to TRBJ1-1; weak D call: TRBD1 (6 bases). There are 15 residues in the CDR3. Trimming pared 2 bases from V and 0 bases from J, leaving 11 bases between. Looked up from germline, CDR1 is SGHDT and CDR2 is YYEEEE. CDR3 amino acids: CASSLTTGMNTEAFF. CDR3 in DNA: TGTGCCAGCAGCTTAACGACAGGAATGAACACTGAAGCTTTCTTT.

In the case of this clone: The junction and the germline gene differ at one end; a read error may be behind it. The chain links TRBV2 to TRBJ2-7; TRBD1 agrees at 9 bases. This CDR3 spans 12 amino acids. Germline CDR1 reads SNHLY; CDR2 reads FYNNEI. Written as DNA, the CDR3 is TGTGCCAGCAGTGTAGAGACAGGGGGAGTTTGGTTC. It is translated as CASSVETGGVWF.

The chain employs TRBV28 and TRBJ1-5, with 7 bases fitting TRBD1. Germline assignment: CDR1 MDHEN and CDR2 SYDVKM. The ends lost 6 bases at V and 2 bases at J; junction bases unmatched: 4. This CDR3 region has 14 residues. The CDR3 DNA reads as TGTGCCAGCAGCCCCGGACAGGGCAATCAGCCCCAGCATTTT. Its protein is CASSPGQGNQPQHF.

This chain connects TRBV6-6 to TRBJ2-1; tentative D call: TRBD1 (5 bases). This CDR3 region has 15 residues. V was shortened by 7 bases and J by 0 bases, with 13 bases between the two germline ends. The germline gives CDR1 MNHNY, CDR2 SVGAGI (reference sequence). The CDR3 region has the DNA TGTGCCAGCACTCCCAAGGGGTACTCCTACAATGAGCAGTTCTTC. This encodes CASTPKGYSYNEQFF.

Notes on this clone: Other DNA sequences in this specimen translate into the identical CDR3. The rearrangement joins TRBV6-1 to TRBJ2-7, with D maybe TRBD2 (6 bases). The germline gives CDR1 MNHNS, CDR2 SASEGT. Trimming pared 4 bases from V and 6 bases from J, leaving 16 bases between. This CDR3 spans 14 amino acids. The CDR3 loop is CASSVQSGGGEQYF. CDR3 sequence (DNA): TGTGCCAGCAGTGTTCAGTCCGGGGGTGGCGAGCAGTACTTC.

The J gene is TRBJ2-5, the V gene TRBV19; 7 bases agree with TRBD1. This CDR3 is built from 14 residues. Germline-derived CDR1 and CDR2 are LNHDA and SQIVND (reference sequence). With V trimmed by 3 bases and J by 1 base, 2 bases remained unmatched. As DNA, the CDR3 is TGTGCCAGTAGTATCCGACAGGGCCAAGAGACCCAGTACTTC. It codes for CASSIRQGQETQYF.

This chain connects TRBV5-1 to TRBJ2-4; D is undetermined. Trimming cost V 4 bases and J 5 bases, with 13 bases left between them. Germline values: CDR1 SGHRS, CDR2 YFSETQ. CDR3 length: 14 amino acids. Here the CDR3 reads CASSQVDGENIQYF. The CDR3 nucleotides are TGCGCCAGCAGCCAGGTGGACGGAGAAAACATTCAGTACTTC.

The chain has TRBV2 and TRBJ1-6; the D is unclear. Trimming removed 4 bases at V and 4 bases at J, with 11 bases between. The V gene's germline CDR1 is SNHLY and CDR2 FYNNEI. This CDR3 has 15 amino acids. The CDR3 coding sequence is TGTGCCAGCAGTGTGTGGGCGGAATATAATTCACCCCTCCACTTT. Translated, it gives CASSVWAEYNSPLHF.

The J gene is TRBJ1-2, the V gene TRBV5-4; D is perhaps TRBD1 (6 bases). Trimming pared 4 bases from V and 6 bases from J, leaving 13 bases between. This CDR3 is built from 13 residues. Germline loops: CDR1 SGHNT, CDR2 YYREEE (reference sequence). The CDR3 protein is CASSLRGANGYTF. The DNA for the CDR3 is TGTGCCAGCAGCCTCCGGGGGGCGAATGGCTACACCTTC.

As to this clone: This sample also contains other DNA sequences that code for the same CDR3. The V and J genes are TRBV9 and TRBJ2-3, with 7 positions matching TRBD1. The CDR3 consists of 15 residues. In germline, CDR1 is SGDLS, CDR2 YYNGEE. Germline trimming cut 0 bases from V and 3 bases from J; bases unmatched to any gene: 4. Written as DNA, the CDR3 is TGTGCCAGCAGCGTAGAACAGGGGCGGACAGATACGCAGTATTTT. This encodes CASSVEQGRTDTQYF.

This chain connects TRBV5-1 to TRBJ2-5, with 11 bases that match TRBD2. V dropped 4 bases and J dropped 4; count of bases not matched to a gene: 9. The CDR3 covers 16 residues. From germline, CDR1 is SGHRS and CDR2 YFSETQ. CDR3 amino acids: CASSTGTSGLGETQYF. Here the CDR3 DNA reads TGCGCCAGCAGCACCGGGACTAGCGGTCTCGGAGAGACCCAGTACTTC. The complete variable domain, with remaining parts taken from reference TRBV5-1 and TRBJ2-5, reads KAGVTQTPRYLIKTRGQQVTLSCSPISGHRSVSWYQQTPGQGLQFLFEYFSETQRNKGNFPGRFSGRQFSNSRSEMNVSTLELGDSALYLCASSTGTSGLGETQYFGPGTRLLVL.

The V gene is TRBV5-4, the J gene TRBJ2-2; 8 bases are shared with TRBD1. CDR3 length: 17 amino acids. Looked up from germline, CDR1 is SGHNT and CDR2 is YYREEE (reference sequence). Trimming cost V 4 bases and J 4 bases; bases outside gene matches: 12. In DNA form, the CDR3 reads TGTGCCAGCAGCAGTTTTGGACAGGGCGGTAGCACCGGGGAGCTGTTTTTT. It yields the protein CASSSFGQGGSTGELFF.